This paragraph reports one T cell receptor (beta chain). Its cognate antigen is unknown. The junction differs from germline at one of its ends, possibly a read error. The PCR employed 60 Vbeta primers together with 13 Jbeta primers. Clones were read by immunoSEQ multiplex PCR, and TCRdb kept only the in-frame ones, dropping some. The profile shows 150,000 to 200,000 clones, 70% to 90% of them singletons. The data are from a study of cytomegalovirus exposure and HLA in healthy donors. Regarding the study as a whole: Reported results showed that the classifier diagnosed cytomegalovirus status with high specificity and sensitivity. The study recorded 164 TCR beta chains that were cytomegalovirus-associated.

Germline V gene data show CDR1 as SQVTM and CDR2 as ANQGSEA. The CDR3 is 15 amino acids. The chain joins TRBV29-1 to TRBJ2-7; TRBD1 agrees at 9 bases. Sequenced sample: PBMCs. The sequence derives from a man younger than 30 in good health and CMV-seropositive. The CDR3 DNA is TGCGGCGTTGAAGACCGGGACAGGGCCACCTACGAGCAGTACTTC. It encodes CGVEDRDRATYEQYF.